The sequence of this T cell receptor (beta chain) was determined in a study of blood T cell repertoires in COVID-19. Overall study: Acute and convalescent COVID-19 samples came from the United States, Italy and Spain. PBMCs, B-cell-depleted T cells, or T cells provided the cDNA or gDNA that made up the material.

In the authors' workflow: Amplification of reference gene primers was used by the study to estimate nucleated cell counts. The table came from immunoSEQ multiplex PCR; TCRdb's copy has only in-frame clones and leaves some out. V and J calls and clone size are copied from that table; D and trimming were computed from the DNA. Here the sample spans some 270,000 clones, roughly 89% being singletons. This clonotype was obtained from a man between 50 and 59 years old with acute or convalescent COVID-19. The material sequenced was peripheral blood.

This chain's CDR3 is CASSPFQGAGYGYTF. The CDR3 DNA is TGTGCCAGCAGCCCTTTTCAGGGGGCGGGCTATGGCTACACCTTC. The rearrangement links TRBV5-5 to TRBJ1-2; 8 nucleotides line up with TRBD1. The junction had 9 bases not matched to a gene; V was cut back by 4 bases and J by 4 bases. Germline CDR1 and CDR2: SGHKS and YYEKEE (reference sequence). The CDR3 spans 15 residues.